The 26 T cell receptor beta chains listed next were all sequenced from one sample in a study of blood T cell repertoires in COVID-19. TCRdb's table, derived via immunoSEQ multiplex PCR, lists solely in-frame clones and lacks some. The sample has around 100,000 clones, about 82% seen once. Material for sequencing was peripheral blood. These receptors all stem from a man in his forties or fifties with active or convalescent COVID-19.

This chain uses TRBV23-1 with TRBJ2-7; D call uncertain. TRBV23-1 is treated as an ORF (open reading frame) with a function not yet certain. The CDR3 runs 12 residues. V was pared by 4 bases and J by 3 bases, with 7 bases between. The CDR3 sequence is CASSRRSYEQYF. CDR3 coding DNA: TGCGCCAGCAGTCGCCGGAGCTACGAGCAGTACTTC.

This sequence joins TRBV30 and TRBJ2-1; D is uncertain. The germline V gene encodes CDR1 GTSNPN and CDR2 SVGIG (reference sequence). The length of the CDR3 is 11 residues. V lost 1 base and J 11 bases, leaving 9 bases between the germline ends. The CDR3 nucleotides read TGTGCCTGGAGTGAGTCGAGTAAGCAGTTCTTC. The encoded protein is CAWSESSKQFF.

The chain is built from TRBV29-1 and TRBJ2-3, with D maybe TRBD2 (5 bases). Germline CDR1 reads SQVTM; CDR2 reads ANQGSEA. This CDR3 is 14 amino acids long. V lost 6 bases and J lost 6, with 19 bases in between. This chain's CDR3 is CSVGTPGKADTQYF. CDR3 bases: TGCAGCGTGGGAACCCCCGGGAAGGCGGATACGCAGTATTTT.

V usage is TRBV30 and J usage is TRBJ1-4; D gene unclear. Germline CDR1 is GTSNPN and CDR2 is SVGIG (reference sequence). The V end was cut by 4 bases, the J end by 5 bases, with 8 bases between. This CDR3 comprises 12 residues. The CDR3 sequence is CAWKGRNEKLFF. Here the CDR3 DNA reads TGTGCCTGGAAAGGGAGGAATGAAAAACTGTTTTTT.

The V call is TRBV6-5, the J call TRBJ2-2, with TRBD1 matching over 11 bases. With V trimmed by 5 bases and J by 6 bases, 5 bases remained unmatched. The length of the CDR3 is 15 residues. Germline lookup yields CDR1 MNHEY and CDR2 SVGAGI. Here the CDR3 reads CASSPGQGVAGELFF. The CDR3 region has the DNA TGTGCCAGCAGTCCGGGACAGGGGGTAGCCGGGGAGCTGTTTTTT.

This clone was picked up a small number of times. V and J are TRBV7-9 and TRBJ2-2, with D unresolved. Germline assignment: CDR1 SEHNR and CDR2 FQNEAQ (reference sequence). The CDR3 has 13 residues. Trimming took 5 bases from V and 2 from J, leaving 6 bases between them. This CDR3 is CASSATNTGELFF. CDR3 DNA sequence: TGTGCCAGCAGCGCTACTAACACCGGGGAGCTGTTTTTT. Drawing the rest from reference TRBV7-9 and TRBJ2-2, the complete variable domain is DTGVSQNPRHKITKRGQNVTFRCDPISEHNRLYWYRQTLGQGPEFLTYFQNEAQLEKSRLLSDRFSAERPKGSFSTLEIQRTEQGDSAMYLCASSATNTGELFFGEGSRLTVL.

V usage is TRBV15 and J usage is TRBJ1-3, with 11 bases matching TRBD1. The CDR3 has 16 amino acids. Per germline, CDR1 LNHNV and CDR2 YYDKDF (reference sequence). V shed 2 bases and J 5 bases; nucleotides not matched to a gene: 5. The DNA for the CDR3 is TGTGCCACCAGCAGACCTGGACAGGGGGCAAGAAACACCATATATTTT. It encodes CATSRPGQGARNTIYF.

Concerning this clone itself: Germline is not matched at one junction end, which may reflect a read error. The sample carries other DNA sequences with the same CDR3. The CDR3 DNA reads as TGTGCCAGTGCCCCGTGGACGGGGAATTCGCCCCTCCACTTT. Protein product: CASAPWTGNSPLHF. The gene calls are TRBV19 and TRBJ1-6; the D is unclear. The CDR3 sequence is 14 residues long. Per the germline V gene, CDR1 is LNHDA and CDR2 is SQIVND (reference sequence).

The CDR3 here is CASSHLSGTSYEQYF. CDR3 bases: TGTGCCAGCAGTCATCTTAGCGGGACTTCCTACGAGCAGTACTTC. This chain connects TRBV28 to TRBJ2-7; 8 nucleotides line up with TRBD2. V lost 5 bases and J lost 1; bases outside the gene matches: 7. This CDR3 is 15 amino acids long. The germline gives CDR1 MDHEN, CDR2 SYDVKM. The whole variable domain, filled in from reference TRBV28 and TRBJ2-7, reads DVKVTQSSRYLVKRTGEKVFLECVQDMDHENMFWYRQDPGLGLRLIYFSYDVKMKEKGDIPEGYSVSREKKERFSLILESASTNQTSMYLCASSHLSGTSYEQYFGPGTRLTVT.

Regarding this clone: This same CDR3 is encoded by further DNA sequences in the sample. The J gene is TRBJ1-1, the V gene TRBV19; D unclear. Germline CDR1 reads LNHDA; CDR2 reads SQIVND (reference sequence). The CDR3 contains 14 residues. The V and J ends lost 1 base and 2 bases respectively, with 8 bases between them. The CDR3 sequence: CASSIGAANTEAFF. CDR3 nucleotide sequence: TGTGCCAGTAGTATAGGGGCAGCAAACACTGAAGCTTTCTTT.

This clone is a singleton in its sample. This rearrangement joins TRBV6-6 to TRBJ1-2, with a tentative D call TRBD1 (6 bases). Trimming took off 6 bases at V and 1 base at J, with 12 bases between the two ends. Germline loops: CDR1 MNHNY, CDR2 SVGAGI (reference sequence). The CDR3 totals 14 residues. The CDR3 nucleotides are TGTGCCAGCAGCCCCCGAGGGGGTAACTATGGCTACACCTTC. As protein: CASSPRGGNYGYTF.

The J gene is TRBJ1-1, the V gene TRBV29-1; no reliable D call. Germline CDR1 SQVTM, CDR2 ANQGSEA. V lost 5 bases and J 1 base, leaving 8 bases between the germline ends. The CDR3 spans 12 residues. The CDR3 protein is CSVRSGNTEAFF. In nucleotides, the CDR3 is TGCAGCGTTAGGTCAGGGAACACTGAAGCTTTCTTT.

The rearrangement links TRBV4-1 to TRBJ2-6; D is ambiguous. CDR1 is MGHRA and CDR2 is YSYEKL in the germline V gene. CDR3 length: 17 amino acids. Trimming pared 0 bases from V and 4 bases from J, leaving 13 bases between. The DNA of the CDR3 is TGCGCCAGCAGCCAAGATCTGACTGTTTCGGGGGCCAACGTCCTGACTTTC. This sequence encodes CASSQDLTVSGANVLTF.

This clone was counted a few times. The chain uses TRBV18 and TRBJ1-1; D gene ambiguous. Germline V gene lookup returns CDR1 KGHSH and CDR2 LQKENI. The V gene lost 1 base and the J gene lost 0 bases, with 6 bases spanning the gap. The CDR3 spans 14 residues. This chain's CDR3 is CASSPRALNTEAFF. As DNA, the CDR3 is TGTGCCAGCTCACCACGGGCCTTGAACACTGAAGCTTTCTTT.

The CDR3, as DNA: TGTGCCAGCTCACGAAACGGACAGGGAAGGGATGAGCAGTTCTTC. It is translated as CASSRNGQGRDEQFF. The chain is built from TRBV18 and TRBJ2-1; TRBD1 matches at 8 bases. Trimming took 4 bases from V and 8 from J; bases not matched to a gene: 10. This CDR3 comprises 15 residues. Germline V gene sequence: CDR1 KGHSH, CDR2 LQKENI. Filled out from reference TRBV18 and TRBJ2-1, the complete variable domain reads NAGVMQNPRHLVRRRGQEARLRCSPMKGHSHVYWYRQLPEEGLKFMVYLQKENIIDESGMPKERFSAEFPKEGPSILRIQQVVRGDSAAYFCASSRNGQGRDEQFFGPGTRLTVL.

For the CDR3, the DNA is TGTGCCACCAGCAGCAGGGTTCCGTGGGAGACCCAGTACTTC. Protein product: CATSSRVPWETQYF. The chain combines TRBV15 with TRBJ2-5; possibly TRBD1 for D (5 bases). The V end lost 3 bases, the J end lost 5 bases, and 13 bases lay between the germline ends. CDR3 length equals 14 residues. CDR1 and CDR2 from the germline V gene are LNHNV and YYDKDF (reference sequence).

The chain recombines TRBV27 with TRBJ1-5, with D possibly matching TRBD1 (5 bases). Germline values: CDR1 MNHEY, CDR2 SMNVEV (reference sequence). There are 15 residues in the CDR3. The germline V and J ends were trimmed by 5 bases and 0 bases, with 11 bases remaining between them. In DNA, the CDR3 is TGTGCCAGCAGTCCCTCAAGGGGTAGCAATCAGCCCCAGCATTTT. Amino acids: CASSPSRGSNQPQHF.

This clone was found once. The rearrangement uses TRBV24-1 and TRBJ2-7; 7 bases line up with TRBD2. Per germline, CDR1 KGHDR and CDR2 SFDVKD. The V and J ends lost 3 bases and 3 bases, in that order; junction bases with no gene match: 4. This CDR3 is 14 amino acids long. CDR3 sequence: CATSDRSGDYEQYF. The CDR3 DNA sequence: TGTGCCACCAGTGATCGAAGCGGGGACTACGAGCAGTACTTC.

The chain couples TRBV7-8 to TRBJ1-2; 7 bases map to TRBD1. Germline V gene data show CDR1 as SGHVS and CDR2 as FQNEAQ. The CDR3 loop spans 15 amino acids. The ends lost 4 bases at V and 8 bases at J; junction bases unmatched: 13. The CDR3 DNA reads as TGTGCCAGCAGCTCCCGAGAGGGGGCGTTAAAAGGCTACACCTTC. It specifies CASSSREGALKGYTF.

The V call is TRBV24-1, the J call TRBJ2-5; D not certain. CDR1 and CDR2 from the germline V gene are KGHDR and SFDVKD. The germline V and J ends were trimmed by 3 bases and 0 bases, with 4 bases remaining between them. CDR3 size: 13 residues. In nucleotides, the CDR3 is TGTGCCACCAGTGATGGCTACCAAGAGACCCAGTACTTC. Translated, it gives CATSDGYQETQYF.

The genes are TRBV5-4 and TRBJ2-3, with D possibly being TRBD1 (6 bases). Trimming removed 7 bases at V and 5 bases at J, with 14 bases between. Looked up from germline, CDR1 is SGHNT and CDR2 is YYREEE (reference sequence). The CDR3 is made up of 13 amino acids. CDR3 in DNA: TGTGCCAGCCTCACACAGGGAGAAGATACGCAGTATTTT. Protein: CASLTQGEDTQYF.

The chain joins TRBV6-5 to TRBJ2-7; the match to TRBD2 covers 10 bases. Germline trimming cut 10 bases from V and 10 bases from J; bases unmatched to any gene: 13. Germline V lookup: CDR1 MNHEY, CDR2 SVGAGI. The CDR3 consists of 13 residues. CDR3 bases: TGTGCCACCACCCCCCTAGCGGGAGAGGAACAGTACTTC. As protein: CATTPLAGEEQYF.

The rearrangement links TRBV4-1 to TRBJ1-4; tentatively, D is TRBD1 (6 bases). The CDR3 has 15 residues. CDR1 is MGHRA, CDR2 YSYEKL, per germline. V lost 3 bases and J 5 bases, leaving 13 bases between the germline ends. The CDR3 is CASSQVDRQNEKLFF. The DNA of the CDR3 is TGCGCCAGCAGCCAGGTCGACAGGCAGAATGAAAAACTGTTTTTT.

The CDR3 DNA sequence: TGCGCCAGCACTGGGACCCCGGACAGGGGGACCTACGAGCAGTACTTC. This sequence encodes CASTGTPDRGTYEQYF. The V gene is TRBV23-1, the J gene TRBJ2-7; 10 bases agree with TRBD1. TRBV23-1 is classed as an ORF, of uncertain function. With V trimmed by 7 bases and J by 2 bases, 11 bases remained unmatched. The CDR3 is 16 residues long.

The chain is built from TRBV11-3 and TRBJ2-2; 7 nucleotides align to TRBD2. Trimming cost V 3 bases and J 1 base; bases outside gene matches: 8. The CDR3 extends over 17 amino acids. Germline V lookup: CDR1 SGHNT, CDR2 YENEEA. The CDR3 region is CASSFPSAGVNTGELFF. The CDR3 DNA is TGTGCCAGCAGCTTCCCATCCGCGGGAGTGAACACCGGGGAGCTGTTTTTT.

By share of the sample, this clone is medium-sized. At the DNA level, this CDR3 is encoded by other sequences in the same sample as well. The CDR3 sequence: CATSRDLGVGELFF. The DNA of the CDR3 is TGTGCCACCAGCAGAGATCTCGGTGTCGGGGAGCTGTTTTTT. The chain employs TRBV15 and TRBJ2-2; no definite D call. This CDR3 has 14 amino acids. Between the trimmed V and J ends, which lost 0 bases and 7 bases, there was a span of 9 bases. Germline loops: CDR1 LNHNV, CDR2 YYDKDF (reference sequence).